A selection of T cell receptor beta chains follows, all from one sample in a study of T cells in tuberculosis. Assay used: immunoSEQ multiplex PCR; TCRdb lists only in-frame clones, some missing. The sample shows 85,000 to 90,000 clones, approximately 90% of them seen only once. Sequencing was carried out using CD1b-GMM tetramer-negative cells sorted from PBMCs. These receptors all stem from an adult woman with latent tuberculosis. Both conserved end residues are part of each CDR3. The order of the fields is D gene, J gene, V gene, clone size, CDR3 DNA, CDR3 protein. A D gene is named only where the DNA matches it firmly. Clone size is shown for a subset of rows, as once, few, many or a class of expanded clone.

>TRBD2|TRBJ2-7|TRBV6-5|once
TGTGCCAGCACCCAGGTCGGGGGGGCAACCTACGAGCAGTACTTC
CASTQVGGATYEQYF
>.|TRBJ1-1|TRBV7-2|.
TGTGCCAGCAGCCTTAAAGCGGGCCTGAACACTGAAGCTTTCTTT
CASSLKAGLNTEAFF
>.|TRBJ2-1|TRBV2|.
TGTGCCAGCAGTTCGAGTACCTGGAATGAGCAGTTCTTC
CASSSSTWNEQFF
>.|TRBJ2-3|TRBV4-1|.
TGCGCCAGCAGCCTCAAAACGGGGGTTGTCACAGATACGCAGTATTTT
CASSLKTGVVTDTQYF
>TRBD2|TRBJ2-6|TRBV6-1|.
TGTGCCAGCAGTGCCGGCGGGGTAGCGGGACCCTCTGGGGCCAACGTCCTGACTTTC
CASSAGGVAGPSGANVLTF
>TRBD1|TRBJ1-2|TRBV6-5|.
TGTGCCAGCAGTAGAGAGGGGGCGCGAGACTACACCTTC
CASSREGARDYTF
>TRBD1|TRBJ1-5|TRBV18|.
TGTGCCAGCTCACCCCGAACCCTGACAGGGGGCGCGGGTCAGCCCCAGCATTTT
CASSPRTLTGGAGQPQHF
>.|TRBJ1-1|TRBV7-2|.
TGTGCCAGCAGCCCCACCTTGGGGGGGATCACTGAAGCTTTCTTT
CASSPTLGGITEAFF
>.|TRBJ2-7|TRBV29-1|.
TGCAGCGTTGTTGTTCAATCCTACGAGCAGTACTTC
CSVVVQSYEQYF
>.|TRBJ1-2|TRBV19|.
TGTGCCAGTAGTATAGATCGAACAGGGAGCGGCTACACCTTC
CASSIDRTGSGYTF
>.|TRBJ2-5|TRBV6-1|.
TGTGCCAGCAGTTCGACAGGTCAAGAGACCCAGTACTTC
CASSSTGQETQYF
>.|TRBJ1-4|TRBV5-6|.
TGTGCCAGCAGCCTCCTGCAAACAGGGCAGTGGGAAAAACTGTTTTTT
CASSLLQTGQWEKLFF
>.|TRBJ1-1|TRBV2|.
TGTGCCAGCAGTGAAGTACAGGGGAACACTGAAGCTTTCTTT
CASSEVQGNTEAFF
>.|TRBJ1-1|TRBV7-3|.
TGTGCCAGCAGGTTACAGCGACCGGGGGTCGAAGCTTTCTTT
CASRLQRPGVEAFF
>TRBD1|TRBJ1-3|TRBV7-2|.
TGTGCCAGCAGCTTAGGGGGACAGGGAGTAAACACCATATATTTT
CASSLGGQGVNTIYF
>TRBD1|TRBJ2-7|TRBV29-1|.
TGCAGCGCCCTCCTCGGACAGGGATCCTACGAGCAGTACTTC
CSALLGQGSYEQYF
>TRBD1|TRBJ1-6|TRBV5-4|.
TGTGCCAGCAGCTTCGGACAGGGGAAAGATTCACCCCTCCACTTT
CASSFGQGKDSPLHF
>.|TRBJ1-1|TRBV7-7|.
TGTGCTAGCAGCTTAGAGGAGCTAAACACTGAAGCTTTCTTT
CASSLEELNTEAFF
>.|TRBJ2-5|TRBV12-5|once
TGTGCTAGTGGTTTGGGGACAAGGGAAGGCGAGACCCAGTACTTC
CASGLGTREGETQYF
>.|TRBJ1-4|TRBV15|.
TGTGCCACCAGCTCACGGGTTTTCGATAATGAAAAACTGTTTTTT
CATSSRVFDNEKLFF
>TRBD2|TRBJ2-5|TRBV11-2|.
TGTGCCAGCAGCGCCGCCGGGACTAGCCGAGAGACCCAGTACTTC
CASSAAGTSRETQYF
>.|TRBJ1-2|TRBV5-1|.
TGCGCCAGCAGCCCAACAGGGTTCGGGGCTAACTATGGCTACACCTTC
CASSPTGFGANYGYTF
>.|TRBJ1-2|TRBV27|.
TGTGCCAGCAGTTTGGCGGTTAATCAACTTGACTATGGCTACACCTTC
CASSLAVNQLDYGYTF
>.|TRBJ1-2|TRBV7-2|.
TGTGCCAGCAGCCCACAACCAGGGGAGAACTATGGCTACACCTTC
CASSPQPGENYGYTF
>.|TRBJ1-1|TRBV6-1|.
TGTGCCAGCAGTGAAGGCAGGGGACGGACGAACACTGAAGCTTTCTTT
CASSEGRGRTNTEAFF
>.|TRBJ1-1|TRBV10-1|.
TGCGCCAGCAGCCCAGGGGCCCGGAACACTGAAGCTTTCTTT
CASSPGARNTEAFF
>TRBD2|TRBJ2-2|TRBV5-4|.
TGTGCCAGCAGCCTAGCGGGTGCTAACACCGGGGAGCTGTTTTTT
CASSLAGANTGELFF
>TRBD1|TRBJ1-1|TRBV27|.
TGTGCCAGCAGTCCCCAGGGGACAGAAATGAACACTGAAGCTTTCTTT
CASSPQGTEMNTEAFF
>.|TRBJ2-5|TRBV9|.
TGTGCCAGCAGCGGAGGGGGGGCCCAAGAGACCCAGTACTTC
CASSGGGAQETQYF
>.|TRBJ2-5|TRBV28|.
TGTGCCAAACAGGGCCAACAGACCCAGTACTTC
CAKQGQQTQYF
>.|TRBJ1-6|TRBV5-1|.
TGCGCCAGCAGCTTGGGCAGGGGTGATTCACCCCTCCACTTT
CASSLGRGDSPLHF
>TRBD1|TRBJ2-7|TRBV15|.
TGTGCCACCAGCAGACCACCGGGACAGGGGTCTTACGAGCAGTACTTC
CATSRPPGQGSYEQYF
>.|TRBJ1-2|TRBV6-5|.
TGTGCCAGCAGTTACCTCTATGACAGGTTGGGAGATGGCTACACCTTC
CASSYLYDRLGDGYTF
>TRBD2|TRBJ2-3|TRBV2|.
TGTGCCAGCATAGGATCTAGCGGGGGGGCCTGGCCAGATACGCAGTATTTT
CASIGSSGGAWPDTQYF
>TRBD1|TRBJ1-2|TRBV18|.
TGTGCCAGCTCACCAACAGGGGACTATGGCTACACCTTC
CASSPTGDYGYTF
>TRBD1|TRBJ1-1|TRBV28|.
TGTGCCAGCAGTTTACCAGACAGGGCTGAAGCTTTCTTT
CASSLPDRAEAFF
>.|TRBJ1-5|TRBV12-5|.
TGTGCTAGTGGTTCCGGGGGACCGGCCAATCAGCCCCAGCATTTT
CASGSGGPANQPQHF
>.|TRBJ1-6|TRBV7-2|.
TGTGCCAGCAGCTTGACAGGAGCGTATAATTCACCCCTCCACTTT
CASSLTGAYNSPLHF
>.|TRBJ1-1|TRBV29-1|.
TGCAGCGTTACCGGGGAAGCTTTCTTT
CSVTGEAFF
>.|TRBJ1-5|TRBV30|few
TGTGCCTGGAACAGGGGCAATCAGCCCCAGCATTTT
CAWNRGNQPQHF
>.|TRBJ1-2|TRBV18|.
TGTGCCAGCTCACCACCGAGCACCTATGGCTACACCTTC
CASSPPSTYGYTF
>.|TRBJ2-1|TRBV7-2|.
TGTGCCAGCAGCCATTCGACGGAGGAGCAGTTCTTC
CASSHSTEEQFF
>.|TRBJ1-2|TRBV4-1|.
TGCGCCAGCAGCCAAGTTTCCCCCGACAGTAACTATGGCTACACCTTC
CASSQVSPDSNYGYTF
>TRBD2|TRBJ2-3|TRBV6-1|.
TGTGCCAGCAGTGACACTAGAGCGGGGTGGGCAGATACGCAGTATTTT
CASSDTRAGWADTQYF
>TRBD1|TRBJ1-2|TRBV6-5|.
TGTGCCAGCAGCCACCATCCGACAGGGGAGAGGGGCTACACCTTC
CASSHHPTGERGYTF
>.|TRBJ1-5|TRBV6-6|.
TGTGCCAGCAGCACCGACTGGGTGCCCCAGCATTTT
CASSTDWVPQHF
>TRBD1|TRBJ1-2|TRBV10-3|once
TGTGCCATCAGTGAGTTCCCCGGGACAGTCTATGGCTACACCTTC
CAISEFPGTVYGYTF
>.|TRBJ2-5|TRBV27|.
TGTGCCAGCAGTTTCCATAGGGGGGGGGAGACCCAGTACTTC
CASSFHRGGETQYF
>.|TRBJ2-3|TRBV7-9|.
TGTGCCAGCAGCTTATCCTCAGGTACAGATACGCAGTATTTT
CASSLSSGTDTQYF
>.|TRBJ1-2|TRBV7-9|.
TGTGCCAGCAACGATCAGAAAACCCTCGACTATGGCTACACCTTC
CASNDQKTLDYGYTF
>.|TRBJ2-1|TRBV18|once
TGTGCCAGCTCACACCCCTCGGACTTCTCCTACAATGAGCAGTTCTTC
CASSHPSDFSYNEQFF
>.|TRBJ1-1|TRBV10-1|.
TGCGCCAGCAGTGACCCGGGACAAAACACTGAAGCTTTCTTT
CASSDPGQNTEAFF